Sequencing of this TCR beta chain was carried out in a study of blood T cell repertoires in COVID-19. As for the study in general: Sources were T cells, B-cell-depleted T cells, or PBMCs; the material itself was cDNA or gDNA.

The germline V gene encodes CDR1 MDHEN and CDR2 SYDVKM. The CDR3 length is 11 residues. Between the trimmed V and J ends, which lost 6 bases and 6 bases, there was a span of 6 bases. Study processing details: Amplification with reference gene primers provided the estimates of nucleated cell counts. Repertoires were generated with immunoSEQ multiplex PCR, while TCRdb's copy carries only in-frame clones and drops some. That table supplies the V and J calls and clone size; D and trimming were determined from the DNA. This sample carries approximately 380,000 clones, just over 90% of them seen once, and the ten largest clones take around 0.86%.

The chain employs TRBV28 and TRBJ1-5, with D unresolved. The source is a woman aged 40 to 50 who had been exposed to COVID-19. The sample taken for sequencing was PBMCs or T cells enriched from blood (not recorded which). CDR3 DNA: TGTGCCAGCAGCGTCCCTCAGCCCCAGCATTTT. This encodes CASSVPQPQHF.